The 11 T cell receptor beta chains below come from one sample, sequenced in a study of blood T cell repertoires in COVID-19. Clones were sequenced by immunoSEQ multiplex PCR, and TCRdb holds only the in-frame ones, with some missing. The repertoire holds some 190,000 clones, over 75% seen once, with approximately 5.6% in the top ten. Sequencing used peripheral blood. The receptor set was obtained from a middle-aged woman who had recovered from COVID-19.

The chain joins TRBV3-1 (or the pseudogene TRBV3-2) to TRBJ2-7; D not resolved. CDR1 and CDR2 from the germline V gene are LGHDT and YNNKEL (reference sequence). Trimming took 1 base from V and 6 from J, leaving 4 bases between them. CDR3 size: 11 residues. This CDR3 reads CASSQAFEQYF. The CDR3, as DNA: TGTGCCAGCAGCCAAGCCTTCGAGCAGTACTTC.

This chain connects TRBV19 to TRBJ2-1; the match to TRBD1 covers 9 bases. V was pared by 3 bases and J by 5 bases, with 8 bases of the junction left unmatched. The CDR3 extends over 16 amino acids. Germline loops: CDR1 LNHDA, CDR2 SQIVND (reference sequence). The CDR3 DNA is TGTGCCAGTAGTATCTCGGACAGGGGATGGAACAATGAGCAGTTCTTC. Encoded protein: CASSISDRGWNNEQFF.

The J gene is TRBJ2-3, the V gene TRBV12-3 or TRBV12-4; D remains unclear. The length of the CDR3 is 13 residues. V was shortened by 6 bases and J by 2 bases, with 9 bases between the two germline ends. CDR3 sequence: CASSREPTDTQYF. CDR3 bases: TGTGCCAGCAGCCGCGAGCCCACAGATACGCAGTATTTT.

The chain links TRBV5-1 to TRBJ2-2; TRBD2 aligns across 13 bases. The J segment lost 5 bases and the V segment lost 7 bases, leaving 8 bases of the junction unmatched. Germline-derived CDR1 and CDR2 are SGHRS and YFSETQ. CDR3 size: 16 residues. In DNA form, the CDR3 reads TGCGCCAGCGGACTAGCGGGAGTTGCGGGGACCGGGGAGCTGTTTTTT. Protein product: CASGLAGVAGTGELFF. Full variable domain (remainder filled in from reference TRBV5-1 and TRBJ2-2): KAGVTQTPRYLIKTRGQQVTLSCSPISGHRSVSWYQQTPGQGLQFLFEYFSETQRNKGNFPGRFSGRQFSNSRSEMNVSTLELGDSALYLCASGLAGVAGTGELFFGEGSRLTVL.

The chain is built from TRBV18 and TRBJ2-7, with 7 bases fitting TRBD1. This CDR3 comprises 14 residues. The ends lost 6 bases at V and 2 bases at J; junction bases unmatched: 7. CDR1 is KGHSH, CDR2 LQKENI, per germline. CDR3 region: CASSQPGQPYEQYF. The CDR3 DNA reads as TGTGCCAGCTCGCAACCGGGACAGCCCTACGAGCAGTACTTC.

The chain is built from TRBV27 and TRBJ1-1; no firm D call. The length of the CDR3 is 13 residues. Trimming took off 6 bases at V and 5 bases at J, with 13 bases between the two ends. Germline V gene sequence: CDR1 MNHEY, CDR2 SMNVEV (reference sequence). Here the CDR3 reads CASRYTEMTEAFF. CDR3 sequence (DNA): TGTGCCAGCAGATACACAGAGATGACTGAAGCTTTCTTT.

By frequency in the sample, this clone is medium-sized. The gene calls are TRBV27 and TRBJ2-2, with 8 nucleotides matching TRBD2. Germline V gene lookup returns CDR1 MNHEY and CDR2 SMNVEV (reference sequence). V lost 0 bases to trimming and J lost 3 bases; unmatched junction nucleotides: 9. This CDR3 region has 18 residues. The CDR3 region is CASSLSGRIAGYTGELFF. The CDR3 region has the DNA TGTGCCAGCAGTTTATCGGGGAGGATAGCGGGATACACCGGGGAGCTGTTTTTT.

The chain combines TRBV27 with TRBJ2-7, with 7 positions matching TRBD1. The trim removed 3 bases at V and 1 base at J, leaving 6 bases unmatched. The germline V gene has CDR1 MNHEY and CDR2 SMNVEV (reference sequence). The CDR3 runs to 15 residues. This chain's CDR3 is CASSLKGQSSYEQYF. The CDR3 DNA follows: TGTGCCAGCAGTTTGAAGGGACAGAGTTCCTACGAGCAGTACTTC.

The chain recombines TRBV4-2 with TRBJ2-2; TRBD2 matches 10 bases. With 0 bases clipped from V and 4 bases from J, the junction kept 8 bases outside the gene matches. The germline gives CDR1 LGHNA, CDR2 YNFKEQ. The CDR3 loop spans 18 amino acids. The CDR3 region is CASSQDPTSGTSTGELFF. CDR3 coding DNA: TGTGCCAGCAGCCAAGATCCCACTAGCGGGACCTCCACCGGGGAGCTGTTTTTT.

The CDR3 protein is CASSAKLAGVGNEQFF. CDR3 in DNA: TGTGCCAGTAGTGCAAAACTAGCGGGAGTAGGCAATGAGCAGTTCTTC. The chain joins TRBV19 to TRBJ2-1, with 11 bases aligning to TRBD2. The CDR3 runs 16 residues. CDR1 is LNHDA, CDR2 SQIVND, per germline (reference sequence). V lost 5 bases and J lost 6; bases outside the gene matches: 9.

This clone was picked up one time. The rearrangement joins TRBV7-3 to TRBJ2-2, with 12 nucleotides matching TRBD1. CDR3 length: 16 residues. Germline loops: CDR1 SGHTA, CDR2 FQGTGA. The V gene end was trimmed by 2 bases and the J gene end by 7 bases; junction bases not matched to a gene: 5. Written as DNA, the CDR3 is TGTGCCAGCAGCTTAGGGACAGGGGGCGACGGCGGGGAGCTGTTTTTT. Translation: CASSLGTGGDGGELFF.